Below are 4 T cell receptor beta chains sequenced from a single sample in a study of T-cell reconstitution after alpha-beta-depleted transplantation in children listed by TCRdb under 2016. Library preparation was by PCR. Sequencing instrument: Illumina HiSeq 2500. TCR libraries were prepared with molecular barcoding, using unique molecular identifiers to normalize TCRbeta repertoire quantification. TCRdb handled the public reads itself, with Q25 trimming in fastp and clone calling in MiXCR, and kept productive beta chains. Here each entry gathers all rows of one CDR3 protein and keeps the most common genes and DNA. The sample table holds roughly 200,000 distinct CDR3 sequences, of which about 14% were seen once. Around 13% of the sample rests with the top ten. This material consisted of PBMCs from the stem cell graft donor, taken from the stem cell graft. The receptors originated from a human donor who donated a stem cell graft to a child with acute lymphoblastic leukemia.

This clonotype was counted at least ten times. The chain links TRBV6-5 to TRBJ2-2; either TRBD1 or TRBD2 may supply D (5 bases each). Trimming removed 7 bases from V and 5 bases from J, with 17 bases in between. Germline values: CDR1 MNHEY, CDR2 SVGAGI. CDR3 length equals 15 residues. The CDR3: CASINSPWGTGELFF. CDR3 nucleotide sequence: TGTGCCAGCATTAATAGCCCCTGGGGGACCGGGGAGCTGTTTTTT.

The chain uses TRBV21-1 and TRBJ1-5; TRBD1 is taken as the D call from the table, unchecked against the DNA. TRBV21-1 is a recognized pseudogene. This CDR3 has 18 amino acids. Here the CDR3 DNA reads TGTGCCAGCAGCACCATAGGGACAGGGCCAAATAGCAATCAGCCCCAGCATTTT. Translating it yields CASSTIGTGPNSNQPQHF.

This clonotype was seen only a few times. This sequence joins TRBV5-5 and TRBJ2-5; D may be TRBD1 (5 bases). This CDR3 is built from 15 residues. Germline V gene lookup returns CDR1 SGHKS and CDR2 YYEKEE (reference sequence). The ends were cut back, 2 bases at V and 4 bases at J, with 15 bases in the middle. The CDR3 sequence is CASSFDGARGETQYF. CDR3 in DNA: TGTGCCAGCAGCTTTGATGGGGCACGAGGAGAGACCCAGTACTTC.

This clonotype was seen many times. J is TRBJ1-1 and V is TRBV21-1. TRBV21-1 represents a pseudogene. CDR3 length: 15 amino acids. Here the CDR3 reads CASSKAEGRNTEAFF. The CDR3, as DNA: TGTGCCAGCAGCAAAGCGGAAGGGAGGAACACTGAAGCTTTCTTT.